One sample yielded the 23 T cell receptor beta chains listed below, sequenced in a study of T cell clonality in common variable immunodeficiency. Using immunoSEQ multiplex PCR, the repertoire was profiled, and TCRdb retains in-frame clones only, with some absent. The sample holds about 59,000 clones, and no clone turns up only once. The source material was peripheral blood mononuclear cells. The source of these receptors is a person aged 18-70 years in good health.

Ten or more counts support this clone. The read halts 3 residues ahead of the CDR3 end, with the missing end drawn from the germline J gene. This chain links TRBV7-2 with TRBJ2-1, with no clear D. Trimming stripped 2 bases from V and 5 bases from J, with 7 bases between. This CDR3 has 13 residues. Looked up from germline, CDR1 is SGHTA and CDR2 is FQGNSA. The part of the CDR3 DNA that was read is TGTGCCAGCAGCTTACAACTTGACAATGAG. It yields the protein CASSLQLDNE. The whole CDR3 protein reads CASSLQLDNEQFF.

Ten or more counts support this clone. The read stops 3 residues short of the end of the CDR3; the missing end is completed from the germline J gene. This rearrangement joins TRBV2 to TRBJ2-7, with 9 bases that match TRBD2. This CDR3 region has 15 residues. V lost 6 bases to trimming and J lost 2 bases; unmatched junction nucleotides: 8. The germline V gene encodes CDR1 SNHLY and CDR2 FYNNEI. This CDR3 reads CASSNPSSGAYEQYF. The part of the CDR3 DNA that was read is TGTGCCAGCAGCAATCCCTCTAGCGGGGCCTACGAG.

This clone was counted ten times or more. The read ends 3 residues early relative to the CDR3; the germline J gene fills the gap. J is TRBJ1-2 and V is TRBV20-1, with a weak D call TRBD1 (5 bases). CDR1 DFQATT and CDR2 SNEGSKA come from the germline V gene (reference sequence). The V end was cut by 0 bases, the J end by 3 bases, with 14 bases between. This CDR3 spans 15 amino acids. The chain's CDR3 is CSARDSAGDHYGYTF. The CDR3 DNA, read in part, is TGCAGTGCTAGAGATTCGGCGGGGGATCACTATGGC.

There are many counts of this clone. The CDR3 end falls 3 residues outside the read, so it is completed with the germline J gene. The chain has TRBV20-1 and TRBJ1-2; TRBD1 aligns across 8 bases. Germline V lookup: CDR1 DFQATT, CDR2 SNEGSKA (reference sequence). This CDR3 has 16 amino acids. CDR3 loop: CSARGDRGESPLGYTF. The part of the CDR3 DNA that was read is TGCAGTGCTAGAGGCGACAGGGGAGAAAGCCCCCTCGGC.

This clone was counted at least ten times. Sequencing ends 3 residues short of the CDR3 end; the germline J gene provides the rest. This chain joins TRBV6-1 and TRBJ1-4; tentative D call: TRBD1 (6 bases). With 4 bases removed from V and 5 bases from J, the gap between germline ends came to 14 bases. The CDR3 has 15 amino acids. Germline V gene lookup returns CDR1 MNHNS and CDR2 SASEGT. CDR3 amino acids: CASSGAGAINEKLFF. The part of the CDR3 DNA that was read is TGTGCCAGCAGTGGAGCAGGGGCTATCAATGAAAAA.

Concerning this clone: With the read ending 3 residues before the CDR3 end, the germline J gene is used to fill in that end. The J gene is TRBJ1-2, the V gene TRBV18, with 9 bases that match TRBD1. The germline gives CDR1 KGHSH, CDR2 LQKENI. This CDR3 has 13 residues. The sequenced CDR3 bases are TGTGCCAGCTCACCACTCACAGGGGGCGAC. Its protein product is CASSPLTGGD. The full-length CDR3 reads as CASSPLTGGDYTF.

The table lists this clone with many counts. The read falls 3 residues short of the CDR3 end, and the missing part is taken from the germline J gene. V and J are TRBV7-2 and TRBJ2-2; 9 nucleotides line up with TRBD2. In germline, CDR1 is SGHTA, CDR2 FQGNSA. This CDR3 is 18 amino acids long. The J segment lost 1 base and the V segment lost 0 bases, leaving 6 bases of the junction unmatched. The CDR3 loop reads CASSLAPAGGLNTGELFF. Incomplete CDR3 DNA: TGTGCCAGCAGCTTAGCGCCAGCGGGAGGACTGAACACCGGGGAG. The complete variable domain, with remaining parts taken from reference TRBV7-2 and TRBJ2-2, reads GAGVSQSPSNKVTEKGKDVELRCDPISGHTALYWYRQSLGQGLEFLIYFQGNSAPDKSGLPSDRFSAERTGGSVSTLTIQRTQQEDSAVYLCASSLAPAGGLNTGELFFGEGSRLTVL.

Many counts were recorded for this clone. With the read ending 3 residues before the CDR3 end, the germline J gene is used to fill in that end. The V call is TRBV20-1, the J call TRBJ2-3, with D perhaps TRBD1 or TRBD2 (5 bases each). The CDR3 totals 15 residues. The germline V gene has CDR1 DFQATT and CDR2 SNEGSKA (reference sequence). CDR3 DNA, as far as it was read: TGCAGTGCTAGTTCGCAGGGCGGAGGACAAGAGACG. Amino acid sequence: CSASSQGGGQET. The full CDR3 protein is CSASSQGGGQETQYF.

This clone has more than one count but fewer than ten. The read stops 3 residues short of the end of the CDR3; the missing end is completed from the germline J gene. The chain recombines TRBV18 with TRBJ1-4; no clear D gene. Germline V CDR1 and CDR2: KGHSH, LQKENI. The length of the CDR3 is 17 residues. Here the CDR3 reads CASSPGSSATINSPLFF. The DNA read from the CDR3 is TGTGCCAGCTCACCAGGGTCCAGCGCCACTATTAATTCACCA.

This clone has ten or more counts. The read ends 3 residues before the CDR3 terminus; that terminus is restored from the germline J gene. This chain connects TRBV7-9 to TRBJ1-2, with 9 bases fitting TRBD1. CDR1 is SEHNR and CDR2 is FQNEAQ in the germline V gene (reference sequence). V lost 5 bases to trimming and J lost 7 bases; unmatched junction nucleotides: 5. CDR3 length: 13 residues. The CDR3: CASSGDREGGYTF. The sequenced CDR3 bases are TGTGCCAGCAGCGGGGACAGGGAGGGTGGC. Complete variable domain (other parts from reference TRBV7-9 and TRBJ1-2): DTGVSQNPRHKITKRGQNVTFRCDPISEHNRLYWYRQTLGQGPEFLTYFQNEAQLEKSRLLSDRFSAERPKGSFSTLEIQRTEQGDSAMYLCASSGDREGGYTFGSGTRLTVV.

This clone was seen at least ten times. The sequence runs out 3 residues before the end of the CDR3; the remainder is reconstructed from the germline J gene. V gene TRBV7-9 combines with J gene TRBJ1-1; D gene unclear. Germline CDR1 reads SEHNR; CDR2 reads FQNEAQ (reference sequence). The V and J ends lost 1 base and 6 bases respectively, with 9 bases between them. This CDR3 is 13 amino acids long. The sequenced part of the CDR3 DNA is TGTGCCAGCAGCTTAGAGCGCGGGGCTGAA. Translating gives CASSLERGAE. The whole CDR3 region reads CASSLERGAEAFF.

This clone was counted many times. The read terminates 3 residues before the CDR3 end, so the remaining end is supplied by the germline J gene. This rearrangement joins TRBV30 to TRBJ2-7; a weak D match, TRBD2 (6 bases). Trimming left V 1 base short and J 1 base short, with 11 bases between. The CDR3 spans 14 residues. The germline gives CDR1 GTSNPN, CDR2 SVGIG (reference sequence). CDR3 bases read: TGTGCCTGGAGTGAGGCTAGCGCGTCCTACGAG. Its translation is CAWSEASASYE. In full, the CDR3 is CAWSEASASYEQYF.

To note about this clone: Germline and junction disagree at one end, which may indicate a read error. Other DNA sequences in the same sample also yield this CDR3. The CDR3 loop reads CASSLVAGAGNTIYF. CDR3 DNA (partial): TGCGCCAGCAGCTTGGTGGCAGGGGCAGGAAACACG. The chain combines TRBV5-1 with TRBJ1-3; D is perhaps TRBD1 (6 bases). The read ends 3 residues before the CDR3 terminus; that terminus is restored from the germline J gene. CDR1 is SGHRS and CDR2 is YFSETQ in the germline V gene. The CDR3 loop spans 15 amino acids.

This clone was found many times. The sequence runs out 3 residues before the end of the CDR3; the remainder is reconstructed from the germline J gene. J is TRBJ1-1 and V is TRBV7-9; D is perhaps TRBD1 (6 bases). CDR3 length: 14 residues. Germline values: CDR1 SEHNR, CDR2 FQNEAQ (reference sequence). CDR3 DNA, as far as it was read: TGTGCCAGCAGCTCCCCGGGACAACTGCTGAAA. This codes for CASSSPGQLLK. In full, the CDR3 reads CASSSPGQLLKAFF.

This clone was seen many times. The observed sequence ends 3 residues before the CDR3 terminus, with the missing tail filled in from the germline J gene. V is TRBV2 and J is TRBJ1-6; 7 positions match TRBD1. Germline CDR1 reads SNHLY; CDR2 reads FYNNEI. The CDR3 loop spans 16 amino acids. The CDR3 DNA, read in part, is TGTGCCAGTTACACCTGGGGGACAGCCGTTCGGAAAACC. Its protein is CASYTWGTAVRKT. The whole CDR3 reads CASYTWGTAVRKTLHF.

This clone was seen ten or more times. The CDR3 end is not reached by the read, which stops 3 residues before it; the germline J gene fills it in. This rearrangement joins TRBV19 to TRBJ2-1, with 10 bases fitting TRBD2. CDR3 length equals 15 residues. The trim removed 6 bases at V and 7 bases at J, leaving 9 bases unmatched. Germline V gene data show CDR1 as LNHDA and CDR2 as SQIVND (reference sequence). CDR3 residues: CASSLTSGIGNEQFF. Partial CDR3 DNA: TGTGCCAGTAGCCTTACTAGCGGGATTGGAAATGAG. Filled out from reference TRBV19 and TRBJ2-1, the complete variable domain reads DGGITQSPKYLFRKEGQNVTLSCEQNLNHDAMYWYRQDPGQGLRLIYYSQIVNDFQKGDIAEGYSVSREKKESFPLTVTSAQKNPTAFYLCASSLTSGIGNEQFFGPGTRLTVL.

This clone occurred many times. The sequenced CDR3 bases are TGCAGTGCTAGCGACCTCCGGGACAGGGTTAGGACTAGCCCC. It translates to CSASDLRDRVRTSP. The full CDR3 protein is CSASDLRDRVRTSPLHF. The chain carries TRBV20-1 and TRBJ1-6; 9 bases align to TRBD1. The CDR3 end is not reached by the read, which stops 3 residues before it; the germline J gene fills it in. Germline-derived CDR1 and CDR2 are DFQATT and SNEGSKA (reference sequence). The length of the CDR3 is 17 residues.

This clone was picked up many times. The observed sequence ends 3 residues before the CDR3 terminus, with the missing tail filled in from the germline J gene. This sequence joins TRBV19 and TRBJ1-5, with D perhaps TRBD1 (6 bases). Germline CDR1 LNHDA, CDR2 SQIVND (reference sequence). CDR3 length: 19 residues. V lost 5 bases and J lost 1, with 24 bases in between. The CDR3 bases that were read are TGTGCCAGTAGTGTCATCCGGGACACCCTCGGAAGGAGCAATCAGCCC. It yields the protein CASSVIRDTLGRSNQP. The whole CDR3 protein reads CASSVIRDTLGRSNQPQHF. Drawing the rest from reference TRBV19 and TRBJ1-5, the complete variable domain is DGGITQSPKYLFRKEGQNVTLSCEQNLNHDAMYWYRQDPGQGLRLIYYSQIVNDFQKGDIAEGYSVSREKKESFPLTVTSAQKNPTAFYLCASSVIRDTLGRSNQPQHFGDGTRLSIL.

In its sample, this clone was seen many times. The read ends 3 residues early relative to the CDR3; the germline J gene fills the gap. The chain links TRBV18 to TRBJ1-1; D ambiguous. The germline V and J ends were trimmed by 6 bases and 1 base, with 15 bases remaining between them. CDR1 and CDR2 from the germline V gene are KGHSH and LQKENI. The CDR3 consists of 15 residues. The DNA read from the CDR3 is TGTGCCAGCTCTATAAAGGAGGGTTGGAACACTGAA. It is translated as CASSIKEGWNTE. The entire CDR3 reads CASSIKEGWNTEAFF.

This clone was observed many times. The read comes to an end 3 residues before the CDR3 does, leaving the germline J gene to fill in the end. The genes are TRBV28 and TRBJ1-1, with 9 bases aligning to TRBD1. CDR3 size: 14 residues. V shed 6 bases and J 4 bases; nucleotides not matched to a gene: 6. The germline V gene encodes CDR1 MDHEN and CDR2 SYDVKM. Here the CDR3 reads CASSPTGGATEAFF. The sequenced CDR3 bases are TGTGCCAGCAGCCCGACAGGGGGGGCCACTGAA.

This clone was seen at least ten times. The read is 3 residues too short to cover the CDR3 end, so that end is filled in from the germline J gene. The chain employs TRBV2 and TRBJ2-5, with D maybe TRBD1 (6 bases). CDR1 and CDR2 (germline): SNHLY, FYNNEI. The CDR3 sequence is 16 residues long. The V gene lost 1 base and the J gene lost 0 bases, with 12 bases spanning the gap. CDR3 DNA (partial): TGTGCCAGCAGTGAAGGGACAGCACAGTACCAAGAGACC. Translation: CASSEGTAQYQET. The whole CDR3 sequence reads CASSEGTAQYQETQYF.

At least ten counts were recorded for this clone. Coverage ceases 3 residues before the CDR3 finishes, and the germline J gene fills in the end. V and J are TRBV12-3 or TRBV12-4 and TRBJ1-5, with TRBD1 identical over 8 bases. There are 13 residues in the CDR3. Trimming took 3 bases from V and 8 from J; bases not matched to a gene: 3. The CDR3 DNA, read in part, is TGTGCCAGCAGTTTGAGACAGGGGAAGCCC. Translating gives CASSLRQGKP. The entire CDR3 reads CASSLRQGKPQHF.

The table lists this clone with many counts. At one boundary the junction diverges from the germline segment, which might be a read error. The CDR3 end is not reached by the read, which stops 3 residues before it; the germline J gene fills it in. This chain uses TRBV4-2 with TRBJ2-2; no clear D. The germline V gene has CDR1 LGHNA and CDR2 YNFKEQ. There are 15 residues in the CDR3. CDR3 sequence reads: CASSQSRINTGELFF. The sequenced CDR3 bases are TGCGCCAGCAGCCAATCCAGAATAAACACCGGGGAG.